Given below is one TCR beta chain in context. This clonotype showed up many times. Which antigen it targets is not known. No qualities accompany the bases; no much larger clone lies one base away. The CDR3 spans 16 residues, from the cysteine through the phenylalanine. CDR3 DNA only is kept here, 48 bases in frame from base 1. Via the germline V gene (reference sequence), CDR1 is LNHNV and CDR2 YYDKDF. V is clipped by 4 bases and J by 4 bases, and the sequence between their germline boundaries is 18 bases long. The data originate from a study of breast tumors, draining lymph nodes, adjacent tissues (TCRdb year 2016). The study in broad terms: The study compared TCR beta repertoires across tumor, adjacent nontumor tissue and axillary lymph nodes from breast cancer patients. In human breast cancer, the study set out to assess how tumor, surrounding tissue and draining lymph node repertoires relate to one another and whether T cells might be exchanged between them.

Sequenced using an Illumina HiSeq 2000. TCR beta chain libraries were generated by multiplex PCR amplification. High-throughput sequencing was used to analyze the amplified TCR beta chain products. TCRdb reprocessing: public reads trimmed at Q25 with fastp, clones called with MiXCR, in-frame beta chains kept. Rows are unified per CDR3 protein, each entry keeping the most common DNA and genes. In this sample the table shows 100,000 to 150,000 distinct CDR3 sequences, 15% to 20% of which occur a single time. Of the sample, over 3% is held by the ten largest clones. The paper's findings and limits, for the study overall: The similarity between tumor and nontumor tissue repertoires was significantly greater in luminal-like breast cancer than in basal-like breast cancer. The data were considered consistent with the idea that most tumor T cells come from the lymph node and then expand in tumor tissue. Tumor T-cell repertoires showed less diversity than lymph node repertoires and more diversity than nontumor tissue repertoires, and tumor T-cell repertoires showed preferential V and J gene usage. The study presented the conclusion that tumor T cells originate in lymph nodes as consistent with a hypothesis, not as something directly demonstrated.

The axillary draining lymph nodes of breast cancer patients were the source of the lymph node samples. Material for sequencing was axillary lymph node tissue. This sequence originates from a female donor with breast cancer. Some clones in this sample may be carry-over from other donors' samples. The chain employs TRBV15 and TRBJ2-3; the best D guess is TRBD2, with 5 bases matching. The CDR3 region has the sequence CATSMPDSSGPDTQYF. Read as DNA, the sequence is TGTGCCACCAGCATGCCGGACTCCTCCGGACCAGATACGCAGTATTTT. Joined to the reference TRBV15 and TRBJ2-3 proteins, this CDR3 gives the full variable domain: DAMVIQNPRYQVTQFGKPVTLSCSQTLNHNVMYWYQQKSSQAPKLLFHYYDKDFNNEADTPDNFQSRRPNTSFCFLDIRSPGLGDTAMYLCATSMPDSSGPDTQYFGPGTRLTVL.